These 26 T cell receptor beta chains share one sample of origin, sequenced in a study of blood T cell repertoires in COVID-19. Sequencing used immunoSEQ multiplex PCR; TCRdb keeps in-frame clones, though not all of them. The table lists about 69,000 clones, 60% to 85% of them singletons. The sequenced material came from peripheral blood. These receptor sequences come from a man in his 60s with acute or convalescent COVID-19.

The chain uses TRBV29-1 and TRBJ1-1; 10 nucleotides align to TRBD1. Losses at the gene ends were 6 bases for V and 5 bases for J; bases not matched to a gene: 6. Looked up from germline, CDR1 is SQVTM and CDR2 is ANQGSEA. The CDR3 runs 13 residues. CDR3 coding DNA: TGCAGCGTAGCCGGGACAGGGGTGACTGAAGCTTTCTTT. Protein product: CSVAGTGVTEAFF. Using reference TRBV29-1 and TRBJ1-1 for the parts outside the CDR3, the full variable domain is SAVISQKPSRDICQRGTSLTIQCQVDSQVTMMFWYRQQPGQSLTLIATANQGSEATYESGFVIDKFPISRPNLTFSTLTVSNMSPEDSSIYLCSVAGTGVTEAFFGQGTRLTVV.

The chain combines TRBV6-5 with TRBJ1-5; the match to TRBD1 covers 7 bases. Germline CDR1 reads MNHEY; CDR2 reads SVGAGI. V gave up 10 bases and J gave up 1 base; unmatched junction bases: 7. This CDR3 region has 14 residues. The DNA of the CDR3 is TGTGCCACCCTATTGACAGGGAGCAATCAGCCCCAGCATTTT. This encodes CATLLTGSNQPQHF.

This rearrangement joins TRBV3-1 (or the pseudogene TRBV3-2) to TRBJ1-1; the D is unclear. The germline V and J ends were trimmed by 0 bases and 12 bases, with 11 bases remaining between them. The CDR3 runs to 12 residues. Germline CDR1 is LGHDT and CDR2 is YNNKEL (reference sequence). The CDR3 region has the DNA TGTGCCAGCAGCCAAGATTACAGAACTTCTTTCTTT. Translated, it gives CASSQDYRTSFF.

This clone was counted a single time. This rearrangement joins TRBV19 to TRBJ1-2, with a possible D match to TRBD1 (6 bases). With 4 bases removed from V and 0 bases from J, the gap between germline ends came to 12 bases. This CDR3 region has 15 residues. Germline V gene lookup returns CDR1 LNHDA and CDR2 SQIVND (reference sequence). The chain's CDR3 is CASSRAGASNYGYTF. The CDR3 nucleotides read TGTGCCAGTAGTAGGGCAGGGGCCTCTAACTATGGCTACACCTTC.

This chain links TRBV12-5 with TRBJ2-3, with 8 nucleotides matching TRBD1. The length of the CDR3 is 16 residues. V gave up 2 bases and J gave up 2 bases; unmatched junction bases: 6. Germline-derived CDR1 and CDR2 are LGHNT and FRNRAP. CDR3 sequence (DNA): TGTGCTAGTGGTTTGCCGCGACAGGGGAACACAGATACGCAGTATTTT. Translated: CASGLPRQGNTDTQYF.

V gene TRBV21-1 combines with J gene TRBJ2-3; no check of the table's D call, TRBD2, against the DNA was made. TRBV21-1 is a listed pseudogene. The length of the CDR3 is 14 residues. CDR3 in amino acids: CASTSGGRTDTQYF. The CDR3 DNA reads as TGTGCCAGCACGAGCGGGGGGCGCACAGATACGCAGTATTTT.

The genes are TRBV4-1 and TRBJ2-5; 7 bases match TRBD1. The V gene's germline CDR1 is MGHRA and CDR2 YSYEKL. This CDR3 is 15 amino acids long. J was trimmed by 5 bases and V by 3 bases; bases with no gene match: 9. In DNA, the CDR3 is TGCGCCAGCAGCCAGACAGGGAACCCCCTCGAGACCCAGTACTTC. As protein: CASSQTGNPLETQYF.

The chain employs TRBV6-5 and TRBJ2-5; D may be TRBD2 (6 bases). Deletions cut 6 bases from V and 5 bases from J, with 16 bases between. Looked up from germline, CDR1 is MNHEY and CDR2 is SVGAGI. The CDR3 runs 14 residues. CDR3 sequence: CASSPRRVGETQYF. Written as DNA, the CDR3 is TGTGCCAGCAGCCCAAGGAGGGTGGGGGAGACCCAGTACTTC.

The rearrangement links TRBV15 to TRBJ1-5; 7 bases align to TRBD1. From germline, CDR1 is LNHNV and CDR2 YYDKDF (reference sequence). Unmatched junction bases numbered 10, after V lost 5 bases and J lost 0 bases. This CDR3 is built from 17 residues. CDR3 sequence: CATSERQGSPSNQPQHF. Written as DNA, the CDR3 is TGTGCCACCAGCGAAAGACAGGGCTCGCCTAGCAATCAGCCCCAGCATTTT.

This clone occurred a few times. V and J are TRBV7-8 and TRBJ2-2, with D perhaps matching TRBD1 (5 bases). Germline CDR1 and CDR2: SGHVS and FQNEAQ. CDR3 length equals 14 residues. The ends were cut back, 6 bases at V and 4 bases at J, with 12 bases in the middle. The CDR3 DNA is TGTGCCAGCAGATCGACAGTTACCACCGGGGAGCTGTTTTTT. Protein sequence: CASRSTVTTGELFF.

This sequence joins TRBV21-1 and TRBJ2-2; TRBD2 is taken as the D call from the table, unchecked against the DNA. TRBV21-1 is an annotated pseudogene. The CDR3 is 17 amino acids. Written as DNA, the CDR3 is TGTGCCAGCAAGCCCCAATCCGGATGGGAGGGCACCGGGGAGCTGTTTTTT. Translated, it gives CASKPQSGWEGTGELFF.

The chain couples TRBV6-5 to TRBJ2-1; TRBD1 agrees at 8 bases. Germline-derived CDR1 and CDR2 are MNHEY and SVGAGI. The CDR3 contains 16 residues. V was pared by 2 bases and J by 5 bases, with 8 bases of the junction left unmatched. The CDR3 region has the DNA TGTGCCAGCAGTTACCTATACGGACAGGGAAACAATGAGCAGTTCTTC. This sequence encodes CASSYLYGQGNNEQFF.

The rearrangement links TRBV7-2 to TRBJ1-5, with D perhaps TRBD1 (6 bases). Trimming removed 5 bases from V and 4 bases from J, with 18 bases in between. The CDR3 is 16 amino acids. Per the germline V gene, CDR1 is SGHTA and CDR2 is FQGNSA. CDR3 region: CASSPGGQGLNQPQHF. CDR3 nucleotide sequence: TGTGCCAGCAGCCCGGGGGGGCAGGGGCTTAATCAGCCCCAGCATTTT.

Note on this clone: At one end, the junction sequence differs from germline, possibly due to a read error. V is TRBV7-2 and J is TRBJ2-3, with D possibly being TRBD2 (5 bases). The CDR3 is made up of 15 amino acids. Germline CDR1 is SGHTA and CDR2 is FQGNSA. Here the CDR3 reads CASSQAGYSTDTQYF. The DNA of the CDR3 is TGTGCCAGCAGCCAGGCGGGCTACAGCACAGATACGCAATATTTT.

This clone occurred once. The chain links TRBV10-3 to TRBJ2-7; 9 bases agree with TRBD1. Germline V gives CDR1 ENHRY, CDR2 SYGVKD. With V trimmed by 8 bases and J by 0 bases, 5 bases remained unmatched. This CDR3 has 14 amino acids. Written as DNA, the CDR3 is TGTGCCATCGGGCCGGGACAGGGCTCCTACGAGCAGTACTTC. This gives the protein CAIGPGQGSYEQYF.

J is TRBJ2-3 and V is TRBV7-3, with 9 bases matching TRBD2. The V segment lost 5 bases and the J segment 0 bases; nucleotides outside the gene matches: 3. CDR1 SGHTA and CDR2 FQGTGA come from the germline V gene. CDR3 length: 15 amino acids. The CDR3, as DNA: TGTGCCAGCAGCCCCAGCGGGGGGAGCACAGATACGCAGTATTTT. Amino acids: CASSPSGGSTDTQYF. The variable domain in full, completed from reference TRBV7-3 and TRBJ2-3, reads GAGVSQTPSNKVTEKGKYVELRCDPISGHTALYWYRQSLGQGPEFLIYFQGTGAADDSGLPNDRFFAVRPEGSVSTLKIQRTERGDSAVYLCASSPSGGSTDTQYFGPGTRLTVL.

CDR3 nucleotides: TGTGCCAGCAGTTTCGGGTTGGCGGGGGTGTCGTACGAGCAGTACTTC. This codes for CASSFGLAGVSYEQYF. This chain links TRBV28 with TRBJ2-7; 7 nucleotides align to TRBD2. The V gene end was trimmed by 3 bases and the J gene end by 4 bases; junction bases not matched to a gene: 12. The CDR3 is 16 amino acids. The V gene's germline CDR1 is MDHEN and CDR2 SYDVKM.

The chain links TRBV6-5 to TRBJ1-1, with TRBD1 identical over 7 bases. CDR3 length: 13 amino acids. The V gene end was trimmed by 6 bases and the J gene end by 3 bases; junction bases not matched to a gene: 4. Germline CDR1 MNHEY, CDR2 SVGAGI. CDR3 region: CASSHTGDTEAFF. For the CDR3, the DNA is TGTGCCAGCAGCCATACAGGGGACACTGAAGCTTTCTTT.

V is TRBV11-2 and J is TRBJ1-4; TRBD1 might be the D (6 bases). CDR1 is SGHAT and CDR2 is FQNNGV in the germline V gene. V shed 3 bases and J shed 7 bases, with 15 bases lying between them. The CDR3 is made up of 15 amino acids. The CDR3 bases are TGTGCCAGCAGCTTGACTTCAGGGGTGGTTGAAAAACTGTTTTTT. This gives the protein CASSLTSGVVEKLFF.

DNA for the CDR3: TGTGCCAGTAGCCTGGATGGTAGGGGCGGGATAGAGACCCAGTACTTC. Protein: CASSLDGRGGIETQYF. This rearrangement joins TRBV19 to TRBJ2-5; D may be TRBD2 (6 bases). Per germline, CDR1 LNHDA and CDR2 SQIVND (reference sequence). CDR3 length: 16 residues. V was pared by 6 bases and J by 4 bases, with 21 bases between.

The V and J genes are TRBV5-6 and TRBJ1-5; D not certain. The CDR3 totals 14 residues. Deletions cut 0 bases from V and 6 bases from J, with 10 bases between. Germline loops: CDR1 SGHDT, CDR2 YYEEEE. CDR3 sequence: CASSLGRYTQPQHF. CDR3 bases: TGTGCCAGCAGCTTGGGCAGGTATACTCAGCCCCAGCATTTT.

Only a few counts were recorded for this clone. The chain joins TRBV9 to TRBJ2-2, with D perhaps TRBD2 (6 bases). This CDR3 comprises 17 residues. The germline CDR1 and CDR2 sequences are SGDLS and YYNGEE. V was trimmed by 4 bases and J by 5 bases, leaving 21 bases between them. The CDR3 DNA is TGTGCCAGCAGCCCCTATTCGGGGAGGACCGAGACCGGGGAGCTGTTTTTT. Protein sequence: CASSPYSGRTETGELFF.

The chain combines TRBV6-5 with TRBJ1-5, with 9 positions matching TRBD1. V was pared by 7 bases and J by 2 bases, with 6 bases of the junction left unmatched. Germline lookup yields CDR1 MNHEY and CDR2 SVGAGI. This CDR3 has 15 amino acids. DNA of the CDR3: TGTGCCAGCAAGGGGACAGGGACGCGCAATCAGCCCCAGCATTTT. As protein: CASKGTGTRNQPQHF.

In its sample, this clone was seen a few times. The CDR3 coding sequence is TGCGCCAGCAGCCAAGGTATCGGTCCTCGGGAGACCCAGTACTTC. It yields the protein CASSQGIGPRETQYF. This chain uses TRBV4-3 with TRBJ2-5; no reliable D call. The CDR3 runs 15 residues. Germline-derived CDR1 and CDR2 are LGHNA and YSLEER. The V end was cut by 1 base, the J end by 5 bases, with 14 bases between.

This clone was recorded a few times. J is TRBJ1-1 and V is TRBV19, with D unclear. V lost 4 bases and J lost 2, with 11 bases in between. From germline, CDR1 is LNHDA and CDR2 SQIVND (reference sequence). The CDR3 is made up of 14 amino acids. CDR3 amino acids: CASSRQAFNTEAFF. The CDR3 DNA sequence: TGTGCCAGTAGTAGGCAGGCGTTCAACACTGAAGCTTTCTTT.

The chain joins TRBV24-1 to TRBJ2-2, with D uncertain. V was pared by 6 bases and J by 5 bases, with 18 bases between. The length of the CDR3 is 16 residues. Germline CDR1 KGHDR, CDR2 SFDVKD. CDR3: CATSPPGNVRTGELFF. In DNA, the CDR3 is TGTGCCACCAGTCCCCCGGGTAATGTACGAACCGGGGAGCTGTTTTTT.